Each of the 4 T cell receptor beta chains below was sequenced from the same sample in a study of blood T cell repertoires in COVID-19. Assay: immunoSEQ multiplex PCR; the TCRdb copy retains only in-frame clones and omits some. This table has some 260,000 clones, around 80% appearing once. What was sequenced was PBMCs or T cells enriched from blood (not recorded which). These receptors all stem from a man aged 30 to 39 with acute COVID-19.

This clone was seen a few times. The chain carries TRBV7-2 and TRBJ1-1, with no clear D. Trimming pared 3 bases from V and 1 base from J, leaving 9 bases between. CDR1 and CDR2 from the germline V gene are SGHTA and FQGNSA. There are 14 residues in the CDR3. The CDR3 nucleotides are TGTGCCAGCAGCTTTTCCCGAGGGAACACTGAAGCTTTCTTT. Translated, it gives CASSFSRGNTEAFF.

V usage is TRBV28 and J usage is TRBJ1-1; D is unclear. This CDR3 is built from 15 residues. Germline loops: CDR1 MDHEN, CDR2 SYDVKM. V lost 6 bases, J lost 1 base, and 15 bases lay in between. The chain's CDR3 is CASRAGRLPNTEAFF. CDR3 bases: TGTGCCAGCAGGGCCGGCAGACTGCCGAACACTGAAGCTTTCTTT. Using reference TRBV28 and TRBJ1-1 for the parts outside the CDR3, the full variable domain is DVKVTQSSRYLVKRTGEKVFLECVQDMDHENMFWYRQDPGLGLRLIYFSYDVKMKEKGDIPEGYSVSREKKERFSLILESASTNQTSMYLCASRAGRLPNTEAFFGQGTRLTVV.

The V gene is TRBV24-1, the J gene TRBJ2-1; D call uncertain. V was pared by 2 bases and J by 0 bases, with 13 bases between. The CDR3 loop spans 17 amino acids. Germline values: CDR1 KGHDR, CDR2 SFDVKD. The CDR3 DNA reads TGTGCCACCAGTGATTGGAGTAGCACGAGCTCCTACAATGAGCAGTTCTTC. It yields the protein CATSDWSSTSSYNEQFF.

V and J are TRBV7-8 and TRBJ2-1; the D gene is possibly TRBD1 (5 bases). From germline, CDR1 is SGHVS and CDR2 FQNEAQ. Trimming stripped 2 bases from V and 9 bases from J, with 5 bases between. The CDR3 runs to 11 residues. The CDR3 region is CASSLRGEQFF. CDR3 nucleotides: TGTGCCAGCAGCTTAAGGGGTGAGCAGTTCTTC.